This T cell receptor (beta chain) was obtained from a study of shared clonotypes between healthy human individuals. About this clone: The antigen is undetermined.

Assay used: immunoSEQ multiplex PCR; TCRdb lists only in-frame clones, some missing. The data show just over 2,000,000 clones, with about 95% seen just once and approximately 0.13% held by the top ten. General study findings and limits: Rarefaction indicated that sorted-subset sequencing remained incomplete although depth was large. In a handful of donors, around 5% of naive CD4 clonotypes appeared in common. As a rule, naive subsets had a larger estimated richness than memory subsets.

The germline V and J ends were trimmed by 3 bases and 7 bases, with 12 bases remaining between them. Germline V lookup: CDR1 LNHDA, CDR2 SQIVND (reference sequence). This CDR3 region has 14 residues. The receptor was isolated from a man between 18 and 35 years old in good health. The gene calls are TRBV19 and TRBJ2-2, with TRBD1 as a possible D gene (6 bases). Source material: naive CD4+ T cells sorted from blood. The subset denotes: CD45RA+ positively selected. The CDR3 sequence is CASSIGRGNGELFF. The DNA for the CDR3 is TGTGCCAGTAGTATTGGCAGGGGAAACGGGGAGCTGTTTTTT.